This TCR beta chain was sequenced in a study of blood T cell repertoires in COVID-19. Looking at the study overall: Specimens from acute and convalescent COVID-19 originated in the United States, Italy and Spain. Sample material is recorded as cDNA or gDNA derived from T cells, B-cell-depleted T cells, or PBMCs.

Per the authors' pipeline: Amplification with reference gene primers provided the estimates of nucleated cell counts. Clones were sequenced by immunoSEQ multiplex PCR, and TCRdb holds only the in-frame ones, with some missing. From that table come the V and J calls and clone size; the DNA was used to work out D and trimming. The top ten clones hold 2.8% of a sample with 210,000 or so clones, around 80% of them seen once. This clone showed up just a few times. This sample includes further DNA sequences coding for the same CDR3. J lost 4 bases, V lost 5 bases, and 1 base had no gene match. CDR1 and CDR2 (germline): MNHEY, SVGAGI. The CDR3 is made up of 12 amino acids.

The J gene is TRBJ2-7, the V gene TRBV6-5, with TRBD2 identical over 8 bases. The TCR originated in a woman aged 80 or over with active or convalescent COVID-19. Sequencing used peripheral blood. This chain's CDR3 is CASSRGGYEQYF. The CDR3 DNA follows: TGTGCCAGCAGTCGCGGGGGGTACGAGCAGTACTTC.